This T cell receptor (beta chain) was identified in a study of blood T cell repertoires in COVID-19. Study as a whole: Italy, Spain and the United States were the sources of the convalescent and acute COVID-19 samples. T cells, B-cell-depleted T cells, or PBMCs supplied cDNA or gDNA.

CDR3 size: 15 residues. Looked up from germline, CDR1 is SGDLS and CDR2 is YYNGEE. Trimming cost V 0 bases and J 6 bases; bases outside gene matches: 9. The Seattle site enrolled patients during active infection and followed them longitudinally. In the authors' methods: The assay estimated nucleated cells by amplifying reference gene primers. Produced via immunoSEQ multiplex PCR; TCRdb's table is partial and in-frame only. V and J calls and clone size are as listed in that table; D and trimming were resolved from the DNA. The sample yields 430,000 or so clones, around 90% seen once. This TCR was sampled from a man aged 18 to 30 with COVID-19, enrolled during active disease. Sequencing was done on a sample of peripheral blood. This chain joins TRBV9 and TRBJ2-7, with 7 positions matching TRBD2. CDR3 DNA sequence: TGTGCCAGCAGCGTAGTCCCCAGCGGGATTACCGAGCAGTACTTC. Residues: CASSVVPSGITEQYF.